The present T cell receptor (beta chain) was sequenced within a study of cytomegalovirus exposure and HLA in healthy donors (dated by TCRdb to 2017 to 2019). Looking at the study overall: An earlier analysis of roughly 500 of the donors reported 250 to 350 Gb of sequence data and 117 million unique TCR beta sequences from some 180 million T cells. Donor age, sex, ethnicity and CMV serostatus were compiled together with the repertoire data. Of the approximately 400 genotyped donors, approximately 80% fell in the genetic ancestry cluster associated with self-reported Caucasian donors. A later genetic analysis took genome-wide SNP genotypes for about 55% of the roughly 670 donors and used that subset as a discovery cohort. Roughly five DR-DQ haplotypes were treated as single units for association and clustering because of strong linkage in the cohort. An earlier analysis of 450 to 750 of the donors used high-throughput TCR beta sequencing to judge whether each TCR beta V gene segment behaved as functional or pseudogenic. A later analysis re-examined previously published TCR beta repertoires from more than 550 donors and added high-resolution HLA genotyping to investigate patterns of TCR occurrence. The study aimed to test whether signatures of past pathogen exposure could be identified by cataloging public T cell receptors. Typing coverage varied by locus: roughly 620-630 donors for A, B, C, DRB1 and DQB1; roughly 510 for DQA1; more than 600 for DPA1; roughly 470 for DPB1. Approximately 300 gigabases of sequencing data and around 88 million unique TCR sequences made up an early release that covered 500 to 700 HLA-typed donors. The later analysis used no new phenotypic data to find candidate immune exposures, relying instead on TCR beta sequences and their occurrence across donors. Every repertoire in the discovery cohort had been generated on one and the same sequencing platform. On average, roughly 250,000 unique TCR beta nucleotide sequences were sequenced per donor among 350 to 400 genotyped donors of the cohort, with around 19% of those sequences being non-productive. To predict cytomegalovirus infection status, the study combined high-throughput TCR immunosequencing, statistical association of individual TCRs with disease status, and machine learning. The study profiled the T cell repertoires of hundreds of subjects by immunosequencing and related them to cytomegalovirus serostatus. Class I and class II HLA loci were covered by the typing at four-digit resolution. A separate validation cohort of approximately 120 different subjects was used in addition to the 666-subject first cohort. Paper-wide results and their limitations: In an earlier analysis of more than 450 of the donors, most TCR beta V segments were observed in productive rearrangements about 90% or about 30% of the time, broadly matching IMGT annotations. At a false discovery rate of 0.05, a later analysis linked about 16,000 TCR beta sequences to specific HLA alleles. The cohort was sequenced for TCR beta chains only, and without alpha or paired-chain data the features that could be detected were limited. A later analysis reported that several top co-occurrence clusters appeared linked to parvovirus B19, influenza, CMV and Epstein-Barr virus. A few of the identified cytomegalovirus-associated TCR beta chains were confirmed in vitro to be specific for cytomegalovirus antigens. Across donors, most TCR sequences were observed very rarely, whereas some public TCRs were present in many individuals. CMV serostatus was the only immune exposure information available for the cohort. According to a later analysis, most CMV-associated TCR beta chains appeared to be HLA-restricted, and the HLA associations seemed to be driven largely by CMV exposure. Some IMGT-functional V segments, including TRBV6-2 and TRBV6-3, could not be told apart with the 87-base-pair reads, so those segments were excluded. The presence/absence analyses assumed that sequencing depth was roughly uniform across donors, and that assumption may not be true. According to a later analysis, TCR association rates differed among HLA loci, with DRB1 alleles showing the most associated TCRs and HLA-C alleles showing the fewest. In the study, some 160 TCR beta chains were listed as associated with cytomegalovirus. It was suggested by the authors that the approach could potentially be generalized to other disease states and immunological phenotypes. A later analysis found that HLA-associated TCR beta chains were more clonally expanded and had lower generation probabilities than equally common non-associated chains. Assigning TCR associations to individual alleles was difficult when HLA alleles, especially DR and DQ, strongly co-occurred. Because some donors lacked HLA typing at each locus, the association tests relied only on the typed subset. According to a later genetic analysis, donors in an Asian-associated ancestry cluster had fewer N-insertions in productive TCRs than the approximately 700-donor mean. The classifier was reported to diagnose cytomegalovirus status with high specificity and sensitivity in both the original cohort and the validation cohort. An association between a missense DCLRE1C variant and V-gene and J-gene trimming of TCR beta chains was found in a later genetic analysis and replicated in an independent cohort. Linkage disequilibrium might explain the correlated functional status among segregating V segments, but an unknown experimental factor could not be excluded. A cluster of highly shared sequence variants was judged likely to represent a technical artifact of the sequencing pipeline. Because counts were too low, about 15 rarely observed V segments, including chromosome 9 orphons, were left out of the earlier analysis of some 600 of the donors. A further reported finding was that TCR beta sequences accurately predicted the HLA-A and HLA-B alleles for most subjects in the first cohort.

The cohort comprised fewer than 700 healthy bone marrow donors. All cohort members were sampled while nominally healthy, although unrecorded immune exposures were likely present. The donor tested CMV seronegative, placing the donor among the 352 seronegative members of the cohort. Each donor provided a peripheral blood sample, and peripheral blood mononuclear cells were used for TCR beta sequencing. Genomic DNA extraction from the blood cell samples was performed with the Qiagen DNeasy Blood Extraction Kit. Points on this clone: This clone's antigen is unknown. Base qualities were left out, and no much larger clone turns up one base away.

Library prep was done by the immunoSEQ multiplex PCR assay. A mixture of 60 forward primers for TCR Vbeta segments and 13 reverse primers for TCR Jbeta segments was used in the multiplex PCR. The CDR3 region of rearranged TCR beta genes was amplified from genomic DNA by a multiplex PCR assay. The amplified TCR beta libraries were sequenced on the Illumina HiSeq System as 87-base-pair reads. On the authors' methods: A later analysis counted about 82 million unique TCR beta chains across the 600 to 850 repertoires, and some 11 million of these chains were shared by at least two donors. Raw reads were error-corrected and collapsed into unique sequences by a nearest-neighbor algorithm in which closely related sequences were merged to remove PCR and sequencing errors. Alignment of CDR3 sequences to IMGT reference sequences was used to assign V, D and J gene segments. Each retained sequence needed at least a six-nucleotide match to both a V gene segment and a J gene segment. Rearrangements were called productive when the CDR3 lacked stop codons and stayed in frame with V and J; all others were non-productive. Following IMGT convention, CDR3 was defined as the stretch from the second conserved V-encoded cysteine to the conserved J-encoded phenylalanine. In an earlier analysis of around 640 of the donors, sequences lacking an unambiguous match to a single V gene segment were excluded. In an earlier analysis of approximately 590 of the donors, a V segment was called functional when productive rearrangements were above 56.7%, and segregating when the standard deviation between donors exceeded 5%. A statistical classification framework was built for diagnosing cytomegalovirus status from the catalog of TCR beta chain sequences. In a later analysis, TCR nucleotide sequences were compared against IMGT/GENE-DB human TR gene sequences so that V and J genes could be assigned. The TCRdist pipeline was used in a later analysis to assign CDR3 sequences and most-parsimonious VDJ recombination scenarios. In a later analysis, every TCR beta chain was defined by the combination of its CDR3 amino acid sequence and its V-gene family, and reads without a unique V-gene family were dropped. A later analysis removed 500 to 600 highly shared, low-generation-probability nucleotide sequences to deal with suspected cross-contamination and a sequencing artifact. In a later analysis, a clonal expansion index for each public chain was calculated from normalized within-repertoire ranks of inferred template counts. In a later analysis, generation probabilities were computed using a VDJ recombination model fitted to out-of-frame rearrangements, and the results were checked against IGoR. In a later analysis, TCR-TCR, TCR-HLA and TCR-CMV co-occurrence was scored with hypergeometric tests, and a repertoire-size bias correction was applied to TCR pairs. To estimate false discovery rates, a later analysis permuted the HLA or CMV assignments 20 times. In a later analysis, co-occurring TCRs were grouped using DBSCAN, with TCRdist sequence similarity added in when clustering inside HLA-allele-positive subsets. For co-occurrence clustering, repertoires with fewer than 30,000 or more than 120,000 public chains were excluded, along with four or five repertoires with anomalous nucleotide sharing. TCRdb limited this immuneACCESS table to in-frame rearrangements with V and J called. A share of clones is missing; checked studies link under half to unresolved V genes, and the rest is unexplained. V and J calls and clone size are as listed in that table; D and trimming were resolved from the DNA. For this sample the table gives 100,000 to 150,000 clones, of which 72% were detected only once. Clones ranked in the top ten supply around 4% of the sample.

Taken from cysteine to phenylalanine, the CDR3 has 14 residues. Only the CDR3 region is kept as DNA, spanning 42 bases read in frame from base 1. Sequences MDHEN (CDR1) and SYDVKM (CDR2) are obtained from the germline V gene. Here V drops 3 bases and J drops 13 bases, and the junction holds 14 bases not matched to any gene. Sequenced sample: PBMCs. The receptor chain draws on TRBV28 and TRBJ1-2, with TRBD1 identical over 7 junction bases. This TCR was recovered from a man younger than 45 in good health and CMV-seronegative. The CDR3 has the sequence CASSFRAGGTRGTF. At the DNA level, the sequence is TGTGCCAGCAGTTTCAGGGCAGGGGGGACAAGGGGCACCTTC.